A selection of T cell receptor beta chains follows, all from one sample in a study of OX40 agonist ivuxolimab in advanced cancers. Sequenced by immunoSEQ multiplex PCR; TCRdb stores in-frame clones only, minus some. The data show around 79,000 clones, with about nine tenths seen just once and approximately 0.79% held by the top ten. Material: CD4+ or CD8+ T cells sorted from blood, obtained in a trial of the OX40 agonist ivuxolimab. The receptors derive from an adult with an advanced solid tumor such as melanoma, head and neck, liver or kidney cancer. The CDR3 runs from the conserved cysteine through the conserved F or W. A D gene is named only where the DNA matches it firmly. Clone size is stated in some rows and not others, as once, few, many or a class when expanded.

TRBJ2-3 | . | TRBV10-1 | TRBD2 | CASREGTSFADTQYF | TGCGCCAGCAGAGAGGGGACTAGCTTCGCAGATACGCAGTATTTT
TRBJ2-3 | once | TRBV6-4 | . | CASSVSASTDTQYF | TGTGCCAGCAGTGTGAGCGCTAGCACAGATACGCAGTATTTT
TRBJ1-2 | once | TRBV7-8 | . | CASSLGTASLNGYTF | TGTGCCAGCAGCTTAGGAACGGCCTCTCTAAATGGCTACACCTTC
TRBJ1-1 | . | TRBV6-5 | . | CASSYGGGRTFF | TGTGCCAGCAGTTACGGAGGTGGCCGGACTTTCTTT
TRBJ2-7 | . | TRBV5-8 | TRBD2 | CASRDYSYEQYF | TGTGCCAGCCGGGACTACTCCTACGAGCAGTACTTC
TRBJ1-4 | . | TRBV28 | . | CASRLGGGAVEKLFF | TGTGCCAGCAGGCTTGGTGGGGGGGCGGTTGAAAAACTGTTTTTT
TRBJ2-1 | . | TRBV19 | TRBD2 | CASRTPPRTSNEQFF | TGTGCCAGTAGAACCCCCCCCCGGACTAGCAATGAGCAGTTCTTC
TRBJ1-6 | once | TRBV4-1 | . | CASSQMAPGYGRSPLHF | TGCGCCAGCAGCCAGATGGCCCCAGGGTATGGGAGATCACCCCTCCACTTT
TRBJ2-7 | . | TRBV5-1 | TRBD1 | CASRPDRAEQYF | TGCGCCAGCAGGCCCGACAGGGCGGAGCAGTACTTC
TRBJ2-5 | . | TRBV10-3 | . | CAISERGSVQETQYF | TGTGCCATCAGTGAGCGGGGGTCAGTTCAAGAGACCCAGTACTTC
TRBJ2-1 | . | TRBV14 | . | CASSWVGLVQFF | TGTGCCAGCTCCTGGGTAGGTCTGGTGCAGTTCTTC
TRBJ1-1 | . | TRBV5-1 | . | CASRGPGLNTEAFF | TGCGCCAGCAGGGGTCCAGGGCTGAACACTGAAGCTTTCTTT
TRBJ2-7 | once | TRBV18 | . | CASSSGSHYEQYF | TGTGCCAGCTCAAGCGGCTCTCACTACGAGCAGTACTTC
TRBJ1-1 | once | TRBV5-1 | . | CASTLLGVNTEAFF | TGCGCCAGCACCCTCTTGGGGGTGAACACTGAAGCTTTCTTT
TRBJ2-5 | few | TRBV5-4 | TRBD1 | CASSQGQGMETQYF | TGTGCCAGCAGCCAAGGACAGGGAATGGAGACCCAGTACTTC
TRBJ2-4 | . | TRBV11-2 | TRBD1 | CASSLEPGGSRNIQYF | TGTGCCAGCAGCTTAGAGCCAGGGGGATCGAGGAACATTCAGTACTTC
TRBJ2-7 | . | TRBV5-1 | . | CASSLARGRPSYEQYF | TGCGCCAGCAGCTTGGCACGAGGGCGGCCCTCCTACGAGCAGTACTTC
TRBJ2-7 | . | TRBV6-6 | TRBD1 | CASSQGQGIYYEQYF | TGTGCCAGCAGTCAGGGACAGGGGATTTACTACGAGCAGTACTTC
TRBJ2-7 | . | TRBV19 | TRBD1 | CASDMGTGSYEQYF | TGTGCCAGCGACATGGGGACAGGGTCCTACGAGCAGTACTTC
TRBJ1-2 | . | TRBV28 | . | CASSFFGQGSGGYTF | .
TRBJ2-1 | . | TRBV10-3 | TRBD2 | CAISGTTSYNEQFF | TGTGCCATCAGCGGGACTACCTCCTACAATGAGCAGTTCTTC
TRBJ2-7 | . | TRBV10-3 | TRBD2 | CAIRSGGREGGEQYF | TGTGCCATCAGGTCGGGCGGGAGGGAAGGAGGTGAGCAGTACTTC
TRBJ2-1 | once | TRBV7-9 | TRBD2 | CASSRHGLAGVFEQFF | TGTGCCAGCAGCCGCCATGGTCTAGCGGGAGTGTTTGAGCAGTTCTTC
TRBJ2-4 | . | TRBV19 | . | CASSSQGRNIQYF | TGTGCCAGTAGTTCTCAGGGTAGAAACATTCAGTACTTC
TRBJ1-5 | few | TRBV15 | . | CATSAQPNQPQHF | TGTGCCACCAGCGCACAGCCTAATCAGCCCCAGCATTTT
TRBJ1-1 | . | TRBV5-1 | . | CASSHGTGNTEAFF | TGCGCCAGCAGCCACGGGACGGGGAACACTGAGGCTTTCTTT
TRBJ2-7 | . | TRBV28 | . | CASSFPRWGSYEQYF | TGTGCCAGCAGTTTCCCCCGGTGGGGGTCCTACGAGCAGTACTTC
TRBJ1-1 | . | TRBV6-1 | TRBD1 | CASRRDSLEAFF | TGTGCCAGCAGGAGGGACAGCCTCGAAGCTTTCTTT
TRBJ1-1 | . | TRBV6-1 | . | CASSGLEAVNTEAFF | TGTGCCAGCAGTGGATTAGAGGCCGTGAACACTGAAGCTTTCTTT
TRBJ2-3 | . | TRBV15 | . | CATSRGGGPLTDTQYF | TGTGCCACCAGCAGAGGAGGAGGCCCGTTAACAGATACGCAGTATTTT
TRBJ1-4 | . | TRBV19 | . | CASSIGDGNFEKLFF | TGTGCCAGTAGTATAGGGGACGGCAACTTCGAAAAACTGTTTTTT
TRBJ2-1 | . | TRBV4-1 | TRBD2 | CASSPSGASGRKGFYNEQFF | TGCGCCAGCAGCCCTAGCGGCGCTAGCGGGAGAAAGGGTTTCTACAATGAGCAGTTCTTC
TRBJ1-4 | once | TRBV5-1 | TRBD1 | CASSFDRAALFF | TGCGCCAGCAGCTTCGACAGGGCGGCACTGTTTTTT
TRBJ2-7 | . | TRBV11-2 | . | CASSSPGIARGWDYYEQYF | TGTGCCAGCAGCTCCCCTGGAATAGCGAGGGGGTGGGACTACTACGAGCAGTACTTC
TRBJ2-1 | . | TRBV9 | TRBD1 | CASSGGQGAIDEQFF | TGTGCCAGCAGCGGAGGACAGGGGGCAATCGATGAGCAGTTCTTC
TRBJ2-1 | . | TRBV19 | TRBD1 | CASSWTGGSEQFF | TGTGCCAGTAGTTGGACAGGGGGCAGTGAGCAGTTCTTC
TRBJ1-2 | . | TRBV7-2 | . | CASSLGPTNYGYTF | TGTGCCAGCAGCTTGGGACCTACTAACTATGGCTACACCTTC